A single sample is the source of the 17 T cell receptor beta chains below, sequenced in a study of T cell responses to AZD1222 COVID-19 vaccine. Using immunoSEQ multiplex PCR, the repertoire was profiled, and TCRdb retains in-frame clones only, with some absent. The repertoire has fewer than 130,000 clones, roughly nine tenths of them found once; the top ten carry 1.5% to 2%. This sample comprised peripheral blood, obtained on day 0 of AZD1222 vaccination. Every receptor here comes from an adult in good health.

The J gene is TRBJ2-7, the V gene TRBV5-1, with 9 bases aligning to TRBD1. Germline V gene lookup returns CDR1 SGHRS and CDR2 YFSETQ. CDR3 length: 16 amino acids. V lost 0 bases, J lost 2 bases, and 6 bases stayed unmatched. The CDR3 reads CASSLGTGATAYEQYF. The CDR3 DNA sequence: TGCGCCAGCAGCTTGGGGACAGGGGCTACCGCCTACGAGCAGTACTTC.

This clone has only one observation. V usage is TRBV5-4 and J usage is TRBJ1-2; tentative D call: TRBD1 (6 bases). The V end was cut by 1 base, the J end by 6 bases, with 13 bases between. Germline CDR1 is SGHNT and CDR2 is YYREEE (reference sequence). CDR3 length: 14 amino acids. The CDR3 nucleotides are TGTGCCAGCAGCTTGTTGGGGGCGACGGATGGCTACACCTTC. Protein: CASSLLGATDGYTF.

The V and J genes are TRBV24-1 and TRBJ2-1; 9 bases match TRBD1. The germline gives CDR1 KGHDR, CDR2 SFDVKD. The V segment lost 2 bases and the J segment 5 bases; nucleotides outside the gene matches: 6. The CDR3 contains 16 residues. The chain's CDR3 is CATSDYRGPLNNEQFF. The CDR3 nucleotides read TGTGCCACCAGTGATTACAGGGGGCCATTAAACAATGAGCAGTTCTTC.

This chain links TRBV9 with TRBJ2-2, with 7 bases that match TRBD1. From germline, CDR1 is SGDLS and CDR2 YYNGEE. V lost 3 bases and J lost 8; bases outside the gene matches: 7. The CDR3 is 14 residues long. The CDR3 nucleotides are TGTGCCAGCAGCGATCAAACAGGGGTTGGGGAGCTGTTTTTT. Translation: CASSDQTGVGELFF.

The chain is built from TRBV9 and TRBJ1-5; the D gene is possibly TRBD1 (6 bases). Trimming took 4 bases from V and 4 from J, leaving 15 bases between them. This CDR3 is built from 15 residues. CDR1 is SGDLS, CDR2 YYNGEE, per germline. In nucleotides, the CDR3 is TGTGCCAGCAGCCCCGATGGACAGAGAAATCAGCCCCAGCATTTT. This sequence encodes CASSPDGQRNQPQHF.

This chain uses TRBV5-8 with TRBJ1-3, with D hard to call. Trimming cost V 1 base and J 0 bases, with 8 bases left between them. In germline, CDR1 is SGHTS, CDR2 YDEGEE. The CDR3 has 15 residues. CDR3 in amino acids: CASSLQRVSGNTIYF. CDR3 bases: TGTGCCAGCAGCTTGCAACGGGTCTCTGGAAACACCATATATTTT.

The chain links TRBV18 to TRBJ2-7, with 8 nucleotides matching TRBD2. The CDR3 covers 15 residues. Germline trimming cut 3 bases from V and 6 bases from J; bases unmatched to any gene: 10. Germline V gene sequence: CDR1 KGHSH, CDR2 LQKENI. In nucleotides, the CDR3 is TGTGCCAGCTCACCGCTGGCAGCGGGAGCTGCCGAGCAGTACTTC. It specifies CASSPLAAGAAEQYF.

V and J are TRBV4-1 and TRBJ2-5, with D uncertain. The CDR3 contains 12 residues. Germline V CDR1 and CDR2: MGHRA, YSYEKL. The germline V and J ends were trimmed by 2 bases and 5 bases, with 6 bases remaining between them. The CDR3 DNA is TGCGCCAGCAGCCAAAACGGCGAGACCCAGTACTTC. It is translated as CASSQNGETQYF.

This clone turned up a few times. The chain combines TRBV5-1 with TRBJ2-7, with D unresolved. The CDR3 covers 14 residues. Germline assignment: CDR1 SGHRS and CDR2 YFSETQ. V lost 5 bases to trimming and J lost 2 bases, with 14 bases between them. DNA for the CDR3: TGCGCCAGCAGTCTGGGCGGCAATGCCTACGAGCAGTACTTC. This codes for CASSLGGNAYEQYF.

The genes are TRBV5-5 and TRBJ1-4; 7 nucleotides align to TRBD1. CDR3 length equals 15 residues. Germline assignment: CDR1 SGHKS and CDR2 YYEKEE (reference sequence). V lost 4 bases, J lost 5 bases, and 8 bases stayed unmatched. This CDR3 reads CASSPPTGSNEKLFF. The CDR3 DNA sequence: TGTGCCAGCAGCCCCCCGACAGGGAGCAATGAAAAACTGTTTTTT.

V and J are TRBV10-3 and TRBJ1-2; D is undetermined. The CDR3 contains 15 residues. The germline V and J ends were trimmed by 3 bases and 0 bases, with 11 bases remaining between them. CDR1 and CDR2 (germline): ENHRY, SYGVKD. The CDR3 is CAISDNVVANYGYTF. The CDR3 DNA sequence: TGTGCCATCAGTGACAACGTGGTCGCTAACTATGGCTACACCTTC.

The genes are TRBV6-6 and TRBJ2-7; 9 positions match TRBD1. In germline, CDR1 is MNHNY, CDR2 SVGAGI (reference sequence). Trimming cost V 4 bases and J 3 bases; bases outside gene matches: 1. The CDR3 totals 13 residues. The DNA of the CDR3 is TGTGCCAGCAGTTGGGGACAGGGCTACGAGCAGTACTTC. Translating gives CASSWGQGYEQYF.

The gene calls are TRBV10-1 and TRBJ2-1; a weak D match, TRBD2 (5 bases). The CDR3 sequence is 12 residues long. Trimming cost V 4 bases and J 12 bases, with 13 bases left between them. The germline V gene has CDR1 WNHNN and CDR2 SYGVQD (reference sequence). The CDR3 DNA is TGCGCCAGCAGTGGCGAGGGCCGCGGGCAGTTCTTC. This codes for CASSGEGRGQFF.

V usage is TRBV18 and J usage is TRBJ1-1; D unresolved. CDR1 and CDR2 from the germline V gene are KGHSH and LQKENI. The CDR3 is 13 amino acids. The V gene lost 7 bases and the J gene lost 0 bases, with 9 bases spanning the gap. The CDR3 sequence: CASFPSLNTEAFF. The CDR3 DNA sequence: TGTGCCAGCTTTCCCTCATTGAACACTGAAGCTTTCTTT.

This clone was detected a few times. The chain joins TRBV3-1 (or the pseudogene TRBV3-2) to TRBJ2-1; D gene uncertain. CDR1 LGHDT and CDR2 YNNKEL come from the germline V gene (reference sequence). This CDR3 is built from 17 residues. Trimming removed 4 bases from V and 0 bases from J, with 16 bases in between. CDR3 sequence (DNA): TGTGCCAGCAGCCCCAGACCGAGACCCCTCTCCTACAATGAGCAGTTCTTC. Translated: CASSPRPRPLSYNEQFF.

The J gene is TRBJ2-2, the V gene TRBV11-2; no definite D call. Germline CDR1 SGHAT, CDR2 FQNNGV. CDR3 length: 14 residues. The V end was cut by 6 bases, the J end by 7 bases, with 15 bases between. The chain's CDR3 is CASSYDRGNGELFF. In DNA, the CDR3 is TGTGCCAGCAGTTACGACCGCGGAAACGGGGAGCTGTTTTTT.

The chain uses TRBV6-5 and TRBJ1-2, with 7 bases lining up with TRBD1. This CDR3 spans 15 amino acids. The V gene's germline CDR1 is MNHEY and CDR2 SVGAGI. After removal of 7 bases from V and 0 bases from J, the junction contained 8 bases not matched to a gene. The CDR3 DNA reads as TGTGCCAGCACTAACAGGGGCACAGCTAACTATGGCTACACCTTC. This codes for CASTNRGTANYGYTF.